These 15 T cell receptor beta chains were all obtained from the same sample, sequenced in a study of blood T cell repertoires in COVID-19. Produced via immunoSEQ multiplex PCR; TCRdb's table is partial and in-frame only. The sample yields about 260,000 clones, 85% to 90% seen once. Sample: peripheral blood. These receptors originate from a man between 18 and 35 years old with active or convalescent COVID-19.

Here the CDR3 reads CASSEGGGFPGELFF. CDR3 coding DNA: TGTGCCAGCAGTGAAGGCGGAGGGTTCCCCGGGGAGCTGTTTTTT. The chain combines TRBV2 with TRBJ2-2, with D perhaps matching TRBD2 (6 bases). CDR1 SNHLY and CDR2 FYNNEI come from the germline V gene. Trimming shortened V by 1 base and J by 6 bases, and 12 bases separated the two germline ends. This CDR3 region has 15 residues. Drawing the rest from reference TRBV2 and TRBJ2-2, the complete variable domain is EPEVTQTPSHQVTQMGQEVILRCVPISNHLYFYWYRQILGQKVEFLVSFYNNEISEKSEIFDDQFSVERPDGSNFTLKIRSTKLEDSAMYFCASSEGGGFPGELFFGEGSRLTVL.

With regard to this clone: An end of the junction differs from the germline gene, which may be a read error. The V call is TRBV7-9, the J call TRBJ2-7; D might be TRBD2 (5 bases). Germline CDR1 and CDR2: SEHNR and FQNEAQ (reference sequence). The CDR3 runs 15 residues. The CDR3 region is CASSPLEVVEDPRDF. The CDR3 bases are TGTGCCAGCAGCCCCCTTGAGGTGGTGGAGGACCCAAGGGACTTC.

The genes are TRBV7-2 and TRBJ2-2; no definite D call. CDR1 and CDR2 from the germline V gene are SGHTA and FQGNSA. CDR3 length: 13 residues. V gave up 5 bases and J gave up 6 bases, with 10 bases separating them. CDR3 residues: CASSPIRSGELFF. In nucleotides, the CDR3 is TGTGCCAGCAGCCCTATCCGATCCGGGGAGCTGTTTTTT.

This clone has more than one count but fewer than ten. The CDR3 DNA follows: TGCAGCGTTGAACTTATGACCGGGGAGCTGTTTTTT. Its protein is CSVELMTGELFF. The chain has TRBV29-1 and TRBJ2-2; D gene unclear. V gave up 2 bases and J gave up 5 bases, with 6 bases separating them. Germline assignment: CDR1 SQVTM and CDR2 ANQGSEA. The CDR3 is made up of 12 amino acids.

This rearrangement joins TRBV6-5 to TRBJ2-2; tentative D call: TRBD2 (6 bases). The germline gives CDR1 MNHEY, CDR2 SVGAGI. V lost 8 bases, J lost 3 bases, and 16 bases lay in between. The CDR3 length is 15 residues. DNA of the CDR3: TGTGCCAGCCTTAGGAGGGACTCGTACACCGGGGAGCTGTTTTTT. Its protein product is CASLRRDSYTGELFF.

The chain is built from TRBV11-1 and TRBJ2-7, with TRBD1 matching 9 bases. CDR3 size: 16 residues. Per the germline V gene, CDR1 is SGHAT and CDR2 is FQDESV (reference sequence). V lost 5 bases to trimming and J lost 2 bases; unmatched junction nucleotides: 10. CDR3 sequence reads: CASSTSGTGTPYEQYF. The CDR3 DNA follows: TGTGCCAGCAGCACGTCCGGGACAGGGACGCCCTACGAGCAGTACTTC.

This clone has a single count. This chain joins TRBV4-2 and TRBJ2-7; 13 bases fit TRBD2. CDR1 is LGHNA, CDR2 YNFKEQ, per germline. V was pared by 4 bases and J by 2 bases, with 2 bases of the junction left unmatched. The length of the CDR3 is 15 residues. The CDR3 region is CASSLGTSGTYEQYF. Here the CDR3 DNA reads TGTGCCAGCAGCCTGGGGACTAGCGGGACCTACGAGCAGTACTTC.

This clone has just one count. The V call is TRBV3-1 (or the pseudogene TRBV3-2), the J call TRBJ2-3; 15 nucleotides agree with TRBD2. Trimming removed 4 bases from V and 5 bases from J; junction bases left unmatched: 1. The germline CDR1 and CDR2 sequences are LGHDT and YNNKEL (reference sequence). The CDR3 contains 15 residues. CDR3 nucleotides: TGTGCCAGCAGCCCGGGACTAGCGGGGGGAGATACGCAGTATTTT. Its translation is CASSPGLAGGDTQYF.

The chain combines TRBV28 with TRBJ2-2; weak D call: TRBD1 (6 bases). The V and J ends lost 4 bases and 4 bases respectively, with 10 bases between them. This CDR3 is 14 amino acids long. CDR1 is MDHEN and CDR2 is SYDVKM in the germline V gene. This chain's CDR3 is CASSWRQATGELFF. CDR3 nucleotides: TGTGCCAGCAGTTGGAGACAGGCCACCGGGGAGCTGTTTTTT.

As to this clone: Other nucleotide sequences from this sample produce the same CDR3. The chain joins TRBV7-9 to TRBJ2-7, with D possibly TRBD2 on 6 matching bases. Trimming shortened V by 3 bases and J by 4 bases, and 10 bases separated the two germline ends. Germline CDR1 reads SEHNR; CDR2 reads FQNEAQ (reference sequence). This CDR3 is built from 13 residues. DNA for the CDR3: TGTGCCAGCAGCTTGGGAGGACCTTACGAGCAGTACTTC. It codes for CASSLGGPYEQYF.

V is TRBV19 and J is TRBJ2-2; 11 bases match TRBD2. This CDR3 has 15 residues. Looked up from germline, CDR1 is LNHDA and CDR2 is SQIVND (reference sequence). The J segment lost 6 bases and the V segment lost 3 bases, leaving 3 bases of the junction unmatched. The CDR3 bases are TGTGCCAGTAGTATGACTAGCGGGATATCCGGGGAGCTGTTTTTT. It yields the protein CASSMTSGISGELFF.

This chain uses TRBV18 with TRBJ1-4; tentative D call: TRBD1 (5 bases). CDR3 length: 13 amino acids. Germline assignment: CDR1 KGHSH and CDR2 LQKENI. V was trimmed by 6 bases and J by 7 bases, leaving 12 bases between them. CDR3 residues: CASSPIRGEKLFF. The CDR3 DNA reads TGTGCCAGCTCCCCAATAAGGGGTGAAAAACTGTTTTTT. The variable domain in full, completed from reference TRBV18 and TRBJ1-4, reads NAGVMQNPRHLVRRRGQEARLRCSPMKGHSHVYWYRQLPEEGLKFMVYLQKENIIDESGMPKERFSAEFPKEGPSILRIQQVVRGDSAAYFCASSPIRGEKLFFGSGTQLSVL.

V gene TRBV7-2 combines with J gene TRBJ1-2, with 7 bases that match TRBD1. Germline lookup yields CDR1 SGHTA and CDR2 FQGNSA. This CDR3 comprises 15 residues. V lost 4 bases and J lost 4; bases outside the gene matches: 9. The CDR3 DNA reads TGTGCCAGCAGCTCCCAGACAGGGCGAATCTATGGCTACACCTTC. It translates to CASSSQTGRIYGYTF.

CDR3 in amino acids: CASSPSSAAGESYEQYF. The CDR3 region has the DNA TGCGCCAGCAGCCCGTCTTCTGCGGCGGGAGAGTCCTACGAGCAGTACTTC. The gene calls are TRBV5-1 and TRBJ2-7, with 7 positions matching TRBD2. V dropped 4 bases and J dropped 1; count of bases not matched to a gene: 14. The CDR3 length is 17 residues. Germline CDR1 SGHRS, CDR2 YFSETQ.

This clone appeared a single time. At the DNA level, this CDR3 is encoded by other sequences in the same sample as well. J is TRBJ2-2 and V is TRBV12-3 or TRBV12-4, with D possibly TRBD2 on 5 matching bases. Trimming took off 8 bases at V and 7 bases at J, with 5 bases between the two ends. The CDR3 runs to 10 residues. CDR3 bases: TGTGCCAGCCGGGGCGGGGAGCTGTTTTTT. This codes for CASRGGELFF.